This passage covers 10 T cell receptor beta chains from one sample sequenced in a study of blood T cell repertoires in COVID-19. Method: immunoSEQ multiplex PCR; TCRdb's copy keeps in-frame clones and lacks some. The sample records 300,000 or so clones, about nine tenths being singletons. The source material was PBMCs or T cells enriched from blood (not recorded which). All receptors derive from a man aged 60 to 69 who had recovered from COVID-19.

The CDR3 DNA reads TGTGCCAGTAGTATATGGGAGCTAGCAACTAATGAAAAACTGTTTTTT. It encodes CASSIWELATNEKLFF. V gene TRBV19 combines with J gene TRBJ1-4; D unresolved. Germline V gene sequence: CDR1 LNHDA, CDR2 SQIVND (reference sequence). CDR3 size: 16 residues. Trimming cost V 2 bases and J 0 bases, with 10 bases left between them.

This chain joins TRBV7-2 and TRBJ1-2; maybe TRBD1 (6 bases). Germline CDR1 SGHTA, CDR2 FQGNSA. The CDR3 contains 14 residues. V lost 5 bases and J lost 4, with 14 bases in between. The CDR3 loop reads CASSPAPDSYGYTF. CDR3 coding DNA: TGTGCCAGCAGCCCGGCGCCGGACAGCTATGGCTACACCTTC. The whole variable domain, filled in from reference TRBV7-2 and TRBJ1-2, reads GAGVSQSPSNKVTEKGKDVELRCDPISGHTALYWYRQSLGQGLEFLIYFQGNSAPDKSGLPSDRFSAERTGGSVSTLTIQRTQQEDSAVYLCASSPAPDSYGYTFGSGTRLTVV.

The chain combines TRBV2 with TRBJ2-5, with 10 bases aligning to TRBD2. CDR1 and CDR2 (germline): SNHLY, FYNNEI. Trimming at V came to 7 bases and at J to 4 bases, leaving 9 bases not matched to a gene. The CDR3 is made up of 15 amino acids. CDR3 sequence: CASIGSSGSRETQYF. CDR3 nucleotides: TGTGCCAGCATAGGGTCTAGCGGGAGCCGAGAGACCCAGTACTTC. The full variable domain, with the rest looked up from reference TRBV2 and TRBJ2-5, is EPEVTQTPSHQVTQMGQEVILRCVPISNHLYFYWYRQILGQKVEFLVSFYNNEISEKSEIFDDQFSVERPDGSNFTLKIRSTKLEDSAMYFCASIGSSGSRETQYFGPGTRLLVL.

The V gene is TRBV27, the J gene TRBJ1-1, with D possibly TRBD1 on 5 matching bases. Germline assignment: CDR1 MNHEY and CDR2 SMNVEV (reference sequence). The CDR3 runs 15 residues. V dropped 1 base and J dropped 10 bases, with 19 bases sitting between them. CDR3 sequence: CASSLWGSPESRAFF. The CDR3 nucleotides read TGTGCCAGCAGTTTATGGGGCAGCCCTGAGTCTAGAGCTTTCTTT.

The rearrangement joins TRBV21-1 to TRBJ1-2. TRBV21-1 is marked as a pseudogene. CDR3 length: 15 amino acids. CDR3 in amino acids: CASSGQTRVGYGYTF. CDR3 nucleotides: TGTGCCAGCAGCGGCCAAACGAGGGTGGGCTATGGCTACACCTTC.

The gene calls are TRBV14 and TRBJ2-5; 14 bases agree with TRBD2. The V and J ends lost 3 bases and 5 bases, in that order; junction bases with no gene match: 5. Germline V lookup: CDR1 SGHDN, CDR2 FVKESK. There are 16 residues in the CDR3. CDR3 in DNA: TGTGCCAGCAGCCACTCGGGACTAGCGGGGGTCGAGACCCAGTACTTC. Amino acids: CASSHSGLAGVETQYF.

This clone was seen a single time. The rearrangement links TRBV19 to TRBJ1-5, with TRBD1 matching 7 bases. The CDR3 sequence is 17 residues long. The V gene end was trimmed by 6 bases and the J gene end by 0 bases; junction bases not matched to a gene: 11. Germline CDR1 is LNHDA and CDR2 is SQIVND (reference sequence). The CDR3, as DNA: TGTGCCAGTAGCCCCGGGACAGAAATGTATAGCAATCAGCCCCAGCATTTT. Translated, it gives CASSPGTEMYSNQPQHF.

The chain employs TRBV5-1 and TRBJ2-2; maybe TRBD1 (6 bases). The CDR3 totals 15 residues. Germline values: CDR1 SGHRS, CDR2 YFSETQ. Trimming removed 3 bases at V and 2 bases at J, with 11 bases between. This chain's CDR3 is CASSSMTGNTGELFF. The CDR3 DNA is TGCGCCAGCAGCTCTATGACAGGAAACACCGGGGAGCTGTTTTTT.

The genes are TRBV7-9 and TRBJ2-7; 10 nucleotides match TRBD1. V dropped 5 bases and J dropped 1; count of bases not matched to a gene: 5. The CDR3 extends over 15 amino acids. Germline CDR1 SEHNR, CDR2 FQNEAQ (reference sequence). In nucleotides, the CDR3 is TGTGCCAGCAGCGGGGGACAGGGGAAATCCTACGAGCAGTACTTC. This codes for CASSGGQGKSYEQYF.

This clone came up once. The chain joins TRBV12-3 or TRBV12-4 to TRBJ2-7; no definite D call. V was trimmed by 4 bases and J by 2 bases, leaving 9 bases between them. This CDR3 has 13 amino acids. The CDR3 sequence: CASSYSLTYEQYF. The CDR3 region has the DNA TGTGCCAGCAGTTACTCTCTAACCTACGAGCAGTACTTC.